The 26 T cell receptor beta chains below all came from one sample that was sequenced in a study of T cell responses to AZD1222 COVID-19 vaccine. Here immunoSEQ multiplex PCR was the method, and the copy in TCRdb shows in-frame clones only, minus some. The profile shows around 99,000 clones, about nine tenths of them singletons. The sample consisted of peripheral blood, taken 28 days after the second AZD1222 dose. The receptors were sampled from an adult who received the AZD1222 COVID-19 vaccine.

V and J are TRBV6-5 and TRBJ2-7, with 10 positions matching TRBD1. Germline-derived CDR1 and CDR2 are MNHEY and SVGAGI. Unmatched junction bases numbered 10, after V lost 6 bases and J lost 5 bases. The CDR3 is made up of 15 amino acids. The CDR3 loop is CASSRGQGTHHEQYF. CDR3 nucleotide sequence: TGTGCCAGCAGCCGGGGACAGGGGACCCACCACGAGCAGTACTTC.

This chain uses TRBV5-1 with TRBJ1-1; unclear D gene. The germline V gene encodes CDR1 SGHRS and CDR2 YFSETQ. This CDR3 has 14 residues. V dropped 4 bases and J dropped 0 bases, with 10 bases sitting between them. The CDR3 is CASSTATMNTEAFF. The CDR3 bases are TGCGCCAGCAGCACGGCCACGATGAACACTGAAGCTTTCTTT.

CDR3 coding DNA: TGCAGCGTTGAACCCGGAGGCTACACCTTC. This codes for CSVEPGGYTF. The J gene is TRBJ1-2, the V gene TRBV29-1, with D uncertain. The CDR3 is 10 amino acids. Trimming pared 2 bases from V and 8 bases from J, leaving 6 bases between. In germline, CDR1 is SQVTM, CDR2 ANQGSEA.

The rearrangement joins TRBV4-3 to TRBJ2-7, with D perhaps TRBD1 (5 bases). Germline V gene sequence: CDR1 LGHNA, CDR2 YSLEER. The CDR3 totals 15 residues. V lost 3 bases, J lost 1 base, and 13 bases lay in between. The CDR3 region has the DNA TGCGCCAGCAGCCAGAGCCGACAGTGGTCCTACGAGCAGTACTTC. It specifies CASSQSRQWSYEQYF.

This clone was picked up one time. The chain is built from TRBV5-4 and TRBJ2-7; 9 positions agree with TRBD1. Losses at the gene ends were 4 bases for V and 2 bases for J; bases not matched to a gene: 7. Germline lookup yields CDR1 SGHNT and CDR2 YYREEE (reference sequence). The CDR3 covers 15 residues. DNA for the CDR3: TGTGCCAGCAGCCTGGGACAGGGCGGGACCTACGAGCAGTACTTC. Translating it yields CASSLGQGGTYEQYF.

The V and J genes are TRBV7-7 and TRBJ2-6; D gene uncertain. Trimming took 8 bases from V and 4 from J, leaving 6 bases between them. CDR3 length equals 12 residues. CDR1 is SSHAT and CDR2 is FNYEAQ in the germline V gene (reference sequence). DNA for the CDR3: TGTGCCAGCGGTCCCGGGGCCAACGTCCTGACTTTC. This translates into CASGPGANVLTF.

The CDR3 nucleotides read TGTGCCAGCAGTCCACCAGACAGGGACCATCAGCCCCAGCATTTT. This codes for CASSPPDRDHQPQHF. The chain employs TRBV28 and TRBJ1-5; 7 bases align to TRBD1. After removal of 5 bases from V and 5 bases from J, the junction contained 9 bases not matched to a gene. Germline CDR1 MDHEN, CDR2 SYDVKM. This CDR3 region has 15 residues.

The chain employs TRBV2 and TRBJ2-2; 7 bases match TRBD2. The CDR3 has 13 amino acids. Germline CDR1 is SNHLY and CDR2 is FYNNEI. V lost 8 bases, J lost 6 bases, and 6 bases stayed unmatched. The CDR3 loop reads CASAGVPAGELFF. The CDR3 nucleotides read TGTGCCAGCGCGGGGGTCCCAGCCGGGGAGCTGTTTTTT.

This clone was counted once. The chain recombines TRBV27 with TRBJ1-2; 9 positions agree with TRBD1. J gave up 2 bases and V 9 bases, and 10 bases lay outside the gene matches. Germline lookup yields CDR1 MNHEY and CDR2 SMNVEV (reference sequence). CDR3 length: 15 residues. The CDR3 spells CASWGNRGLNYGYTF. The CDR3, as DNA: TGTGCCAGTTGGGGTAACAGGGGGCTGAACTATGGCTACACCTTC.

This chain links TRBV4-1 with TRBJ2-4, with TRBD1 matching 8 bases. CDR1 is MGHRA, CDR2 YSYEKL, per germline. The CDR3 covers 19 residues. The junction had 11 bases not matched to a gene; V was cut back by 1 base and J by 0 bases. CDR3 loop: CASSQVDRGRVGAKNIQYF. CDR3 sequence (DNA): TGCGCCAGCAGCCAAGTAGACAGGGGAAGAGTAGGAGCCAAAAACATTCAGTACTTC.

The gene calls are TRBV19 and TRBJ1-5; 9 nucleotides match TRBD1. Trimming removed 5 bases from V and 2 bases from J; junction bases left unmatched: 4. Germline V gene lookup returns CDR1 LNHDA and CDR2 SQIVND (reference sequence). CDR3 size: 15 residues. The CDR3 here is CASSEDRGRNQPQHF. The CDR3 DNA is TGTGCCAGTAGTGAGGACAGGGGACGCAATCAGCCCCAGCATTTT.

The V gene is TRBV29-1, the J gene TRBJ1-5; 9 bases are a match to TRBD1. J lost 3 bases, V lost 5 bases, and 5 bases had no gene match. The germline CDR1 and CDR2 sequences are SQVTM and ANQGSEA. The CDR3 extends over 14 amino acids. The CDR3 sequence: CSVLTGGPNQPQHF. The CDR3 DNA sequence: TGCAGCGTTCTGACAGGGGGACCCAATCAGCCCCAGCATTTT.

The V call is TRBV5-1, the J call TRBJ2-6; weak D call: TRBD2 (5 bases). The CDR3 consists of 17 residues. Germline CDR1 SGHRS, CDR2 YFSETQ. Trimming pared 6 bases from V and 0 bases from J, leaving 16 bases between. CDR3 amino acids: CASTRRGFNSGANVLTF. The CDR3 DNA reads TGCGCCAGCACCCGGCGAGGGTTTAACTCTGGGGCCAACGTCCTGACTTTC.

The chain employs TRBV30 and TRBJ1-5; tentatively, D is TRBD1 (5 bases). The ends were cut back, 2 bases at V and 9 bases at J, with 20 bases in the middle. CDR1 is GTSNPN and CDR2 is SVGIG in the germline V gene (reference sequence). This CDR3 is built from 15 residues. The CDR3 DNA reads TGTGCCTGGAGTCTAGGGAGGGACCCAACGAGGCCCCAGCATTTT. As protein: CAWSLGRDPTRPQHF.

In its sample, this clone was seen a few times. The chain links TRBV5-1 to TRBJ1-6; no reliable D call. Trimming pared 0 bases from V and 6 bases from J, leaving 7 bases between. CDR3 length equals 14 residues. Germline CDR1 is SGHRS and CDR2 is YFSETQ. The CDR3 here is CASSLDRFNSPLHF. The CDR3 DNA reads as TGCGCCAGCAGCTTGGACAGATTTAATTCACCCCTCCACTTT.

The chain uses TRBV13 and TRBJ1-1; D is possibly TRBD1 (5 bases). Trimming took off 11 bases at V and 1 base at J, with 23 bases between the two ends. Germline CDR1 PRHDT, CDR2 FYEKMQ (reference sequence). The length of the CDR3 is 16 residues. CDR3 region: CAAGGEIIDGNTEAFF. In DNA, the CDR3 is TGTGCCGCCGGAGGGGAAATTATAGATGGGAACACTGAAGCTTTCTTT.

V gene TRBV10-1 combines with J gene TRBJ2-7, with TRBD1 matching 7 bases. Unmatched junction bases numbered 3, after V lost 4 bases and J lost 3 bases. Germline V gene data show CDR1 as WNHNN and CDR2 as SYGVQD (reference sequence). CDR3 length: 13 residues. CDR3 sequence (DNA): TGCGCCAGCAGTGCGGGACAGCACTACGAGCAGTACTTC. Translating it yields CASSAGQHYEQYF.

The gene calls are TRBV30 and TRBJ1-1, with D possibly being TRBD1 (5 bases). V lost 4 bases and J lost 2, with 11 bases in between. Germline CDR1 and CDR2: GTSNPN and SVGIG (reference sequence). CDR3 size: 13 residues. As DNA, the CDR3 is TGTGCCTGGACCCAGGGTGCTAACACTGAAGCTTTCTTT. Residues: CAWTQGANTEAFF.

V is TRBV5-4 and J is TRBJ2-2; D might be TRBD1 or TRBD2, each matching 5 bases. The V end was cut by 7 bases, the J end by 1 base, with 11 bases between. Germline assignment: CDR1 SGHNT and CDR2 YYREEE (reference sequence). The CDR3 has 14 amino acids. The CDR3 DNA follows: TGTGCCAGCTCCCCAGGGAGGAACACCGGGGAGCTGTTTTTT. Amino acids: CASSPGRNTGELFF.

The V call is TRBV11-2, the J call TRBJ2-5, with 11 bases matching TRBD2. This CDR3 contains 18 residues. With V trimmed by 5 bases and J by 2 bases, 13 bases remained unmatched. The germline V gene has CDR1 SGHAT and CDR2 FQNNGV. The CDR3 region is CASSLPGLAVGGQETQYF. CDR3 bases: TGTGCCAGCAGCCTACCGGGACTAGCGGTAGGGGGGCAAGAGACCCAGTACTTC.

This clone has only one observation. This chain joins TRBV7-9 and TRBJ1-1; 10 positions match TRBD1. The germline gives CDR1 SEHNR, CDR2 FQNEAQ (reference sequence). CDR3 length: 15 amino acids. V trimming: 1 base; J trimming: 3 bases; junction bases outside the gene matches: 2. CDR3 sequence reads: CASSLGQGADTEAFF. In DNA form, the CDR3 reads TGTGCCAGCAGCTTAGGACAGGGGGCTGACACTGAAGCTTTCTTT.

This chain uses TRBV2 with TRBJ2-6, with a possible D match to TRBD1 (6 bases). V lost 2 bases and J 4 bases, leaving 9 bases between the germline ends. CDR3 length: 15 residues. The germline CDR1 and CDR2 sequences are SNHLY and FYNNEI. DNA for the CDR3: TGTGCCAGCAGTGAACAGGGGAGCGGGGCCAACGTCCTGACTTTC. Its protein product is CASSEQGSGANVLTF.

The V gene is TRBV25-1, the J gene TRBJ1-3, with TRBD1 as a possible D gene (5 bases). V lost 5 bases to trimming and J lost 2 bases, with 13 bases between them. From germline, CDR1 is MGHDK and CDR2 SYGVNS. The CDR3 totals 15 residues. The CDR3 loop is CASSWGSAPGNTIYF. The CDR3, as DNA: TGTGCCAGCAGTTGGGGCTCTGCACCTGGAAACACCATATATTTT.

The chain carries TRBV27 and TRBJ2-7; D gene unclear. The CDR3 runs to 15 residues. The germline V and J ends were trimmed by 3 bases and 7 bases, with 19 bases remaining between them. Germline V CDR1 and CDR2: MNHEY, SMNVEV (reference sequence). The CDR3 region has the DNA TGTGCCAGCAGTTTCCCTCGAGATGGGGTGAGGGAGCAGTACTTC. Amino acid sequence: CASSFPRDGVREQYF.

With regard to this clone: One end of the junction is discordant with germline, which a read error may explain. V is TRBV28 and J is TRBJ1-2; 7 bases are a match to TRBD1. The CDR3 consists of 12 residues. Germline CDR1 reads MDHEN; CDR2 reads SYDVKM. The DNA for the CDR3 is TGTGCCAGCAGTTTGGGTGGACAGGAGAGCAACTTC. Translation gives CASSLGGQESNF.

This clone was counted a single time. The V call is TRBV7-2, the J call TRBJ1-2; D unclear. The V end was cut by 1 base, the J end by 8 bases, with 11 bases between. Germline loops: CDR1 SGHTA, CDR2 FQGNSA. CDR3 length equals 13 residues. The CDR3 bases are TGTGCCAGCAGCTTAGGCAGGACGGACGGCTACACCTTC. It yields the protein CASSLGRTDGYTF. The full variable domain, with the rest looked up from reference TRBV7-2 and TRBJ1-2, is GAGVSQSPSNKVTEKGKDVELRCDPISGHTALYWYRQSLGQGLEFLIYFQGNSAPDKSGLPSDRFSAERTGGSVSTLTIQRTQQEDSAVYLCASSLGRTDGYTFGSGTRLTVV.